This T cell receptor beta chain originates from a study of preoperative IRX-2 immunotherapy in early breast cancer. J gave up 1 base and V 3 bases, and 12 bases lay outside the gene matches. This CDR3 region has 17 residues. Germline values: CDR1 SGDLS, CDR2 YYNGEE. TCRdb's table, derived via immunoSEQ multiplex PCR, lists solely in-frame clones and lacks some. The table lists fewer than 30,000 clones, 85% to 90% of them singletons. Treatment: preoperative locoregional IRX-2 cytokine immunotherapy. Samples came from a phase Ib trial of preoperative locoregional IRX-2 cytokine immunotherapy. The sample was collected from a patient treated with IRX-2 immunotherapy. The TCR comes from a human donor with breast cancer. The V call is TRBV9, the J call TRBJ1-1, with 7 positions matching TRBD1. The CDR3 region is CASSDRTGVPPNTEAFF. Here the CDR3 DNA reads TGTGCCAGCAGCGACCGTACAGGGGTCCCTCCGAACACTGAAGCTTTCTTT.